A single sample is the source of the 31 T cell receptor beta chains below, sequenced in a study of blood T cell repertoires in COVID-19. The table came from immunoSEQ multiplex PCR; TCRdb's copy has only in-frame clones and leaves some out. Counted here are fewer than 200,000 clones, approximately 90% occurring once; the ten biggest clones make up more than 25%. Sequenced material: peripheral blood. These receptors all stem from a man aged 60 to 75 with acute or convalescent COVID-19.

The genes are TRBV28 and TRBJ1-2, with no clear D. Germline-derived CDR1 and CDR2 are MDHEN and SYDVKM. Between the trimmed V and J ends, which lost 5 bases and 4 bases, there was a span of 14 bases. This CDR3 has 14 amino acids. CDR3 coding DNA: TGTGCCAGCAGTGACCCGGGAGATTTCTATGGCTACACCTTC. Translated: CASSDPGDFYGYTF.

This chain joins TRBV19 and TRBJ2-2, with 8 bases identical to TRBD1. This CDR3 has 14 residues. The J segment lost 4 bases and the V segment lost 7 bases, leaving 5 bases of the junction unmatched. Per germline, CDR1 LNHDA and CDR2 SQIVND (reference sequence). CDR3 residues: CASIQGARTGELFF. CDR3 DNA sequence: TGTGCCAGTATTCAGGGGGCTCGCACCGGGGAGCTGTTTTTT.

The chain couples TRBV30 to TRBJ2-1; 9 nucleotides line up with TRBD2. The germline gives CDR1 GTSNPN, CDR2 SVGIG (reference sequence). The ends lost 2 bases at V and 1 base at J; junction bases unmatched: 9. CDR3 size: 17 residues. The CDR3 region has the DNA TGTGCCTGGAGTCGTTTCACTAGCGGGCTATCCTACAATGAGCAGTTCTTC. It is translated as CAWSRFTSGLSYNEQFF.

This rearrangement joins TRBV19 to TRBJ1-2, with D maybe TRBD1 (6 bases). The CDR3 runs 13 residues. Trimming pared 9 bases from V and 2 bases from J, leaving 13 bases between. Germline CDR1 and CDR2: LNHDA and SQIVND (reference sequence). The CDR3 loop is CASGAGVNYGYTF. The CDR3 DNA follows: TGTGCCAGCGGGGCAGGGGTCAACTATGGCTACACCTTC.

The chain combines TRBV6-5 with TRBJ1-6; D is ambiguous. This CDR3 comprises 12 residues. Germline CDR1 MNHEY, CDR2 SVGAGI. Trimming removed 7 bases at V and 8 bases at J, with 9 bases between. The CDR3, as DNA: TGTGCCAGCACCCTTTCCGATTCACCCCTCCACTTT. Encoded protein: CASTLSDSPLHF.

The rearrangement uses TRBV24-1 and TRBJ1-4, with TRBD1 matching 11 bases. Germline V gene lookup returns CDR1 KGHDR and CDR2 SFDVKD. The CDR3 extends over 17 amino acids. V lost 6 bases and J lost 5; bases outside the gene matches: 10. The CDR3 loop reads CATSFPLGTGGNEKLFF. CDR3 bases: TGTGCCACCAGTTTTCCCCTCGGGACAGGGGGGAATGAAAAACTGTTTTTT.

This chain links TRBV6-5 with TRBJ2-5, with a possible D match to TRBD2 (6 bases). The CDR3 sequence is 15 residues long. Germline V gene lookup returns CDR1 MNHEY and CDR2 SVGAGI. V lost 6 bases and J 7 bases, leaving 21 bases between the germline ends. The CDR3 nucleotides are TGTGCCAGCAGACCCCTGGGACTCCCAATGGCGACCCAGTACTTC. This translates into CASRPLGLPMATQYF.

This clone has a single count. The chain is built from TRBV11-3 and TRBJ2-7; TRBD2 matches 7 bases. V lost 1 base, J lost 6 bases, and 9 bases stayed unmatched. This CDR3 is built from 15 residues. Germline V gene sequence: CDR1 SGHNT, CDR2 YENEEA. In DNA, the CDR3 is TGTGCCAGCAGCTTAGGACGAGGGAGGGCCGCCGAGCAGTACTTC. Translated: CASSLGRGRAAEQYF.

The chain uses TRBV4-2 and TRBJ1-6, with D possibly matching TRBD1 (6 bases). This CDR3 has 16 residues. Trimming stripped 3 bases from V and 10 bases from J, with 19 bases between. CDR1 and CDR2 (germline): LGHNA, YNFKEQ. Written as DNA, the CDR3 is TGTGCCAGCAGCCAGAGGCTAGGAGGGGGGGACTCACCCCTCCACTTT. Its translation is CASSQRLGGGDSPLHF.

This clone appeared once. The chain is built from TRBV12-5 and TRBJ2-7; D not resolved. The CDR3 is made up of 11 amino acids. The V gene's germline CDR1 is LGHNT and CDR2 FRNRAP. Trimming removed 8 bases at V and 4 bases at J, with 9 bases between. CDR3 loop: CASQEAYEQYF. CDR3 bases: TGTGCTAGTCAAGAAGCTTACGAGCAGTACTTC.

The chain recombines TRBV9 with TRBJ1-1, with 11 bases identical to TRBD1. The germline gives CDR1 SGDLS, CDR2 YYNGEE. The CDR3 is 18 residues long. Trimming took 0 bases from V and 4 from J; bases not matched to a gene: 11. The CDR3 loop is CASSVDRTGGMGSTEAFF. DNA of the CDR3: TGTGCCAGCAGCGTAGACCGGACAGGGGGCATGGGTAGCACTGAAGCTTTCTTT. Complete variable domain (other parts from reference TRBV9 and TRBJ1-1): DSGVTQTPKHLITATGQRVTLRCSPRSGDLSVYWYQQSLDQGLQFLIQYYNGEERAKGNILERFSAQQFPDLHSELNLSSLELGDSALYFCASSVDRTGGMGSTEAFFGQGTRLTVV.

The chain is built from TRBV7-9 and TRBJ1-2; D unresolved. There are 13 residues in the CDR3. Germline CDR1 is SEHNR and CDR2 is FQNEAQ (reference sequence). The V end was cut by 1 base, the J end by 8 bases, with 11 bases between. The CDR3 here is CASSLGAVGGYTF. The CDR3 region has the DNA TGTGCCAGCAGCTTAGGGGCAGTGGGCGGCTACACCTTC.

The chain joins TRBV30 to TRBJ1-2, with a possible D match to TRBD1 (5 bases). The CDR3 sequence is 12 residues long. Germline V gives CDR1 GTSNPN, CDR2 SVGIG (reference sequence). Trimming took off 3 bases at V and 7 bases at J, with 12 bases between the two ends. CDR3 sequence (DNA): TGTGCCTGGAGAAGGGGCTACGCTGGCTACACCTTC. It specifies CAWRRGYAGYTF.

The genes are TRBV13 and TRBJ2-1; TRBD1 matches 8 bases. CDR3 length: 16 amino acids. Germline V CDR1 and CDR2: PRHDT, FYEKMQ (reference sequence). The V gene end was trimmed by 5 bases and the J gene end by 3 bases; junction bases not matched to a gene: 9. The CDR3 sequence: CASSPGTGKNYNEQFF. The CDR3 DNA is TGTGCCAGCAGCCCGGGGACAGGAAAAAACTACAATGAGCAGTTCTTC.

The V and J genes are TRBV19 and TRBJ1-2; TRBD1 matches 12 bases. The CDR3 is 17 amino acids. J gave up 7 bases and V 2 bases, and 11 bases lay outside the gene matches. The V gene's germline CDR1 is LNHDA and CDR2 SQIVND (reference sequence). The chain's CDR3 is CASSIRGTGGVSLGYTF. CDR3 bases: TGTGCCAGTAGTATAAGGGGGACAGGGGGCGTCTCTCTTGGCTACACCTTC.

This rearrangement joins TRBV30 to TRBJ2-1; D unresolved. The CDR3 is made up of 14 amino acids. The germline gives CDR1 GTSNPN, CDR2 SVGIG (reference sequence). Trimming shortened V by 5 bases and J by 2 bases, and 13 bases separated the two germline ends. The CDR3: CAWGLGATYNEQFF. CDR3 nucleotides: TGTGCCTGGGGTCTCGGAGCTACCTACAATGAGCAGTTCTTC.

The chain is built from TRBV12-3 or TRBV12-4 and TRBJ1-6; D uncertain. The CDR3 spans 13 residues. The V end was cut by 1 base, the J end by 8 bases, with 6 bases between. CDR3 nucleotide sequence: TGTGCCAGCAGTTTAGAGACTGATTCACCCCTCCACTTT. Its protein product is CASSLETDSPLHF.

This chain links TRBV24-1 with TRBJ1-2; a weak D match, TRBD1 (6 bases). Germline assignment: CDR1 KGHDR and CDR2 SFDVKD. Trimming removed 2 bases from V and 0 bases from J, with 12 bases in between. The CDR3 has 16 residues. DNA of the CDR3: TGTGCCACCAGTGATTCCAGGACAGTGACTAACTATGGCTACACCTTC. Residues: CATSDSRTVTNYGYTF.

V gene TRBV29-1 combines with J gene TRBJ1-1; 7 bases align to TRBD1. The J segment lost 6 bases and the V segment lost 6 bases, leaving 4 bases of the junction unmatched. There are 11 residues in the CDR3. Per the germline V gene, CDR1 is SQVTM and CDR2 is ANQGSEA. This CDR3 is CSVNRGSEAFF. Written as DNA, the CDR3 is TGCAGCGTAAACAGGGGCTCTGAAGCTTTCTTT.

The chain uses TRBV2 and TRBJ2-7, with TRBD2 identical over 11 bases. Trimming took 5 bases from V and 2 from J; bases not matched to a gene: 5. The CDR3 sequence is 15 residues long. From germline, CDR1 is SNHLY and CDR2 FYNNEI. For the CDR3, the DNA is TGTGCCAGCAGTAAAACTAGCGGGGGTACCTACGAGCAGTACGTC. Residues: CASSKTSGGTYEQYV.

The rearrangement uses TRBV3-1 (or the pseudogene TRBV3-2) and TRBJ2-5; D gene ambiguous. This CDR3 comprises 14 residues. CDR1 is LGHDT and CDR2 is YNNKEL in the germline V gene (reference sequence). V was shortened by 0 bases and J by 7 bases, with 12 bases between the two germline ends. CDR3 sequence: CASSQDRLVGTQYF. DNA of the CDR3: TGTGCCAGCAGCCAAGATCGCCTAGTGGGGACCCAGTACTTC.

CDR3: CASSLIPTGGNNYGYTF. The CDR3 DNA is TGTGCCAGCAGTTTGATCCCTACAGGGGGCAACAACTATGGCTACACCTTC. The chain has TRBV28 and TRBJ1-2, with 9 nucleotides matching TRBD1. The CDR3 loop spans 17 amino acids. Per the germline V gene, CDR1 is MDHEN and CDR2 is SYDVKM. V shed 3 bases, J shed 2 bases, and the junction held 10 bases outside the gene matches.

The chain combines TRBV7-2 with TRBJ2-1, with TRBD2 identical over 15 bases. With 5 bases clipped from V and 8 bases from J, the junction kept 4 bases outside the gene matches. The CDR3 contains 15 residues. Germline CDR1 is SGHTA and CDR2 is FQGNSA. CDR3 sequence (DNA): TGTGCCAGCAGCCTCGGACTAGCGGGAGGGCATGAGCAGTTCTTC. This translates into CASSLGLAGGHEQFF.

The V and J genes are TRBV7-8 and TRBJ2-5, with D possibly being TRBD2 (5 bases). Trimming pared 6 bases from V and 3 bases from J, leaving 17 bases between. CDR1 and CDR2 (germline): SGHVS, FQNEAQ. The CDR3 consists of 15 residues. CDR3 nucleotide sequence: TGTGCCAGCAGTTTCCCTCCGGGGATCGAAGAGACCCAGTACTTC. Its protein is CASSFPPGIEETQYF.

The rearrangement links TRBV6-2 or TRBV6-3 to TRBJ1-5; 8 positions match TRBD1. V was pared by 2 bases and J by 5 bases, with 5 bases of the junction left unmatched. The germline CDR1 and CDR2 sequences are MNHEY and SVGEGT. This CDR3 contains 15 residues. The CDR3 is CASSYETGEYQPQHF. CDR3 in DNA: TGTGCCAGCAGTTACGAGACAGGGGAGTATCAGCCCCAGCATTTT.

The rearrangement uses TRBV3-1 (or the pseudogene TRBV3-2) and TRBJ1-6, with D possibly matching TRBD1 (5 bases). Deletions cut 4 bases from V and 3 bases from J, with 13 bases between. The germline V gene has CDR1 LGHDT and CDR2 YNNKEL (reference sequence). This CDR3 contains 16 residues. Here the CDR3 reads CASSPTHRSYNSPLHF. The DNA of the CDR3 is TGTGCCAGCAGCCCCACCCACAGGAGCTATAATTCACCCCTCCACTTT.

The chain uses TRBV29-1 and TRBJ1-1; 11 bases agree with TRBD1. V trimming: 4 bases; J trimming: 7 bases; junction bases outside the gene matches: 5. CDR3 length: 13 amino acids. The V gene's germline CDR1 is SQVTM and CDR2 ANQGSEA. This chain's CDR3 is CSVVRTGGDEAFF. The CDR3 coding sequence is TGCAGCGTTGTACGGACAGGGGGCGATGAAGCTTTCTTT.

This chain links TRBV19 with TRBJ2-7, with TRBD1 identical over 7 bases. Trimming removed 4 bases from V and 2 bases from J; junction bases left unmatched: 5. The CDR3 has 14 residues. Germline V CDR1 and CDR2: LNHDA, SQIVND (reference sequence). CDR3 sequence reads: CASSTFGTAYEQYF. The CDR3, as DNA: TGTGCCAGTAGTACATTCGGGACAGCCTACGAGCAGTACTTC. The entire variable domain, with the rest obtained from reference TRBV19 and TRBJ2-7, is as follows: DGGITQSPKYLFRKEGQNVTLSCEQNLNHDAMYWYRQDPGQGLRLIYYSQIVNDFQKGDIAEGYSVSREKKESFPLTVTSAQKNPTAFYLCASSTFGTAYEQYFGPGTRLTVT.

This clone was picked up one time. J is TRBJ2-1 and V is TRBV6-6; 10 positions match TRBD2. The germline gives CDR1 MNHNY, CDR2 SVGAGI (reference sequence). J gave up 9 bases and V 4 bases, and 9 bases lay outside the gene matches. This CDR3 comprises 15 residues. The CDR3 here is CASSSLAGGIGEQFF. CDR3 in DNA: TGTGCCAGCAGTTCGTTAGCGGGGGGTATAGGTGAGCAGTTCTTC.

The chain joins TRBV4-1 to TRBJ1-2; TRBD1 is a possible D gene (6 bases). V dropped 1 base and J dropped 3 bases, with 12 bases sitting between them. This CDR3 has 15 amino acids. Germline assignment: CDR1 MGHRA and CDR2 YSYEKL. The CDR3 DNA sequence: TGCGCCAGCAGCCAAGCCTCGACAGGAGACTATGGCTACACCTTC. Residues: CASSQASTGDYGYTF.

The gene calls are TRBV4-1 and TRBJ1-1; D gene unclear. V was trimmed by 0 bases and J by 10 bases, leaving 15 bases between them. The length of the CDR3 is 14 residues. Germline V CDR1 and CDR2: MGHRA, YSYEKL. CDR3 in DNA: TGCGCCAGCAGCCAAGATCGGTGGACCGGGAGAGCTTTCTTT. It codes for CASSQDRWTGRAFF.